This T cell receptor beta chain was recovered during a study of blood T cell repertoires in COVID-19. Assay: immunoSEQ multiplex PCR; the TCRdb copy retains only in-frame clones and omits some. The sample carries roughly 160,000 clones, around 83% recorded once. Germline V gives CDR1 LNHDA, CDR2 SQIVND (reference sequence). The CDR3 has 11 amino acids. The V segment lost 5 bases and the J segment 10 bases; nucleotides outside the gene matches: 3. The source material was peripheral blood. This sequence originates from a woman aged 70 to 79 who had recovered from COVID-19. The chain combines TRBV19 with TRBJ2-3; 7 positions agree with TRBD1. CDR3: CASSEDRAQYF. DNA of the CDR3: TGTGCCAGTAGTGAAGACAGGGCGCAGTATTTT.